Below, one T cell receptor (beta chain) is given with its context. This sample was included in a study of T-cell reconstitution after alpha-beta-depleted transplantation in children. The library targeted TCRbeta and was prepared with unique molecular identifiers. Each CDR3 protein gets one entry after TCRdb re-called the PCR reads with MiXCR. The sample carries around 450,000 distinct CDR3 sequences, around two fifths recorded once. The source is a girl aged 2-10 years with aplastic anemia, due to receive a stem cell transplant. Sequences were derived from PBMCs, sampled before TCRalphabeta/CD19-depleted stem cell transplant.

CDR3 protein: CASSQSAGGSNTGELFF. The CDR3 coding sequence is TGCGCCAGCAGCCAATCAGCGGGAGGCTCGAACACCGGGGAGCTGTTTTTT. The chain is built from TRBV4-1 and TRBJ2-2; 9 bases agree with TRBD2. The CDR3 is made up of 17 amino acids. V lost 2 bases and J lost 0; bases outside the gene matches: 4. Germline loops: CDR1 MGHRA, CDR2 YSYEKL.